The 24 T cell receptor beta chains in this list originate from one sample, sequenced in a study of blood T cell repertoires in COVID-19. Some clones are missing from TCRdb's copy, which holds only in-frame ones; the method was immunoSEQ multiplex PCR. The sample yields over 200,000 clones, 92% seen once. Sequencing was carried out using peripheral blood. The receptors were sampled from a man aged 30-40 years with acute or convalescent COVID-19.

This clone has a single count. The V call is TRBV23-1, the J call TRBJ2-1; 7 bases are a match to TRBD2. TRBV23-1 is classed as an ORF, of uncertain function. The CDR3 covers 20 residues. Trimming at V came to 4 bases and at J to 0 bases, leaving 18 bases not matched to a gene. The DNA of the CDR3 is TGCGCCAGCAGTCCTGCTGAATTGGGCCAGCGGGATAACTCCTACAATGAGCAGTTCTTC. Protein: CASSPAELGQRDNSYNEQFF.

The chain employs TRBV18 and TRBJ2-7; D may be TRBD1 (6 bases). With 3 bases removed from V and 0 bases from J, the gap between germline ends came to 12 bases. The CDR3 has 15 residues. Germline CDR1 KGHSH, CDR2 LQKENI. This CDR3 is CASSPLQGASYEQYF. For the CDR3, the DNA is TGTGCCAGCTCACCGTTACAGGGTGCCTCCTACGAGCAGTACTTC. Based on the CDR3 plus reference TRBV18 and TRBJ2-7, the full variable domain is NAGVMQNPRHLVRRRGQEARLRCSPMKGHSHVYWYRQLPEEGLKFMVYLQKENIIDESGMPKERFSAEFPKEGPSILRIQQVVRGDSAAYFCASSPLQGASYEQYFGPGTRLTVT.

J is TRBJ2-3 and V is TRBV11-2, with 11 bases lining up with TRBD2. Germline values: CDR1 SGHAT, CDR2 FQNNGV. This CDR3 contains 16 residues. The V and J ends lost 5 bases and 0 bases, in that order; junction bases with no gene match: 4. CDR3 protein: CASSRSGGASTDTQYF. CDR3 DNA: TGTGCCAGCAGCCGTAGCGGGGGGGCCAGCACAGATACGCAGTATTTT.

The V gene is TRBV24-1, the J gene TRBJ2-7; D may be TRBD1 (6 bases). The length of the CDR3 is 15 residues. The germline CDR1 and CDR2 sequences are KGHDR and SFDVKD. V lost 7 bases, J lost 6 bases, and 21 bases lay in between. CDR3 amino acids: CATSDPRNRALEQYF. The CDR3, as DNA: TGTGCCACCAGCGACCCCCGGAACAGGGCTCTCGAGCAGTACTTC.

The chain has TRBV29-1 and TRBJ1-3; D unclear. Trimming shortened V by 5 bases and J by 0 bases, and 11 bases separated the two germline ends. From germline, CDR1 is SQVTM and CDR2 ANQGSEA. CDR3 length: 14 amino acids. CDR3 loop: CSVWEEISGNTIYF. The CDR3 nucleotides are TGCAGCGTTTGGGAGGAAATCTCTGGAAACACCATATATTTT.

Only one count was recorded for this clone. The chain has TRBV18 and TRBJ2-3, with 8 nucleotides matching TRBD2. Germline V gene data show CDR1 as KGHSH and CDR2 as LQKENI. Unmatched junction bases numbered 7, after V lost 3 bases and J lost 2 bases. This CDR3 has 16 residues. CDR3 amino acids: CASSPTGGSYTDTQYF. The CDR3 DNA reads as TGTGCCAGCTCACCTACGGGAGGGTCGTACACAGATACGCAGTATTTT.

The rearrangement links TRBV6-6 to TRBJ1-1, with TRBD1 matching over 7 bases. This CDR3 contains 13 residues. After removal of 6 bases from V and 5 bases from J, the junction contained 6 bases not matched to a gene. The germline gives CDR1 MNHNY, CDR2 SVGAGI (reference sequence). The CDR3 protein is CASRMTGITEAFF. CDR3 nucleotide sequence: TGTGCCAGCAGGATGACAGGGATTACTGAAGCTTTCTTT.

This clone was seen a few times. This chain uses TRBV4-2 with TRBJ1-2, with 8 bases fitting TRBD1. Losses at the gene ends were 8 bases for V and 10 bases for J; bases not matched to a gene: 12. The length of the CDR3 is 13 residues. Germline values: CDR1 LGHNA, CDR2 YNFKEQ. In DNA, the CDR3 is TGTGCCAGCCGCCCCGGACAGGGTCAAGACTACACCTTC. Its translation is CASRPGQGQDYTF.

This sequence joins TRBV21-1 and TRBJ1-5; the tabulated D call, TRBD1, remains unverified against the DNA. TRBV21-1 is reported as a pseudogene. The CDR3 length is 12 residues. CDR3 protein: CAISGGNQPQHF. The CDR3, as DNA: TGTGCCATCTCAGGGGGGAATCAGCCCCAGCATTTT.

This clone was recorded once. Germline and junction disagree at one end, which may indicate a read error. The CDR3 DNA is TGTGCTAGCAGCCCGACTAGCGGGGTTATCGAGACCCAGTACTTC. It is translated as CASSPTSGVIETQYF. V and J are TRBV7-7 and TRBJ2-5, with 11 bases matching TRBD2. The CDR3 extends over 15 amino acids. The germline V gene encodes CDR1 SSHAT and CDR2 FNYEAQ (reference sequence).

J is TRBJ2-1 and V is TRBV7-8; D gene uncertain. Germline CDR1 reads SGHVS; CDR2 reads FQNEAQ. Trimming shortened V by 2 bases and J by 4 bases, and 9 bases separated the two germline ends. The CDR3 length is 14 residues. The CDR3 reads CASSLHLGYNEQFF. Here the CDR3 DNA reads TGTGCCAGCAGCTTACACCTAGGATACAATGAGCAGTTCTTC.

The V call is TRBV28, the J call TRBJ1-1, with TRBD1 matching over 7 bases. Germline V gene sequence: CDR1 MDHEN, CDR2 SYDVKM. With 5 bases clipped from V and 6 bases from J, the junction kept 12 bases outside the gene matches. The CDR3 runs to 15 residues. CDR3 sequence reads: CASSKADRFGAEAFF. In DNA, the CDR3 is TGTGCCAGCAGTAAGGCGGACAGGTTCGGGGCTGAAGCTTTCTTT.

The chain uses TRBV3-1 (or the pseudogene TRBV3-2) and TRBJ2-5, with TRBD2 matching over 12 bases. Germline lookup yields CDR1 LGHDT and CDR2 YNNKEL (reference sequence). The J segment lost 0 bases and the V segment lost 0 bases, leaving 11 bases of the junction unmatched. The CDR3 runs to 20 residues. The CDR3 region has the DNA TGTGCCAGCAGCCAAGAGAGGCTACTAGCGGGGGGCCCGTACCAAGAGACCCAGTACTTC. Amino acid sequence: CASSQERLLAGGPYQETQYF.

This clone came up once. The rearrangement joins TRBV18 to TRBJ1-2; weak D call: TRBD1 (5 bases). The CDR3 extends over 16 amino acids. Trimming took 0 bases from V and 4 from J, leaving 15 bases between them. Germline-derived CDR1 and CDR2 are KGHSH and LQKENI. The DNA for the CDR3 is TGTGCCAGCTCACCACCAGGAGCAGGGACTACCTATGGCTACACCTTC. Residues: CASSPPGAGTTYGYTF.

The V gene is TRBV4-2, the J gene TRBJ2-1; the D gene is possibly TRBD1 (5 bases). Germline values: CDR1 LGHNA, CDR2 YNFKEQ. The CDR3 contains 14 residues. The V and J ends lost 3 bases and 7 bases respectively, with 13 bases between them. The CDR3 bases are TGTGCCAGCAGCCACAGACAGCGCCGGAATGAGCAGTTCTTC. Protein: CASSHRQRRNEQFF.

V usage is TRBV28 and J usage is TRBJ1-5; 9 positions agree with TRBD1. Germline V CDR1 and CDR2: MDHEN, SYDVKM. V lost 5 bases to trimming and J lost 5 bases; unmatched junction nucleotides: 7. The CDR3 has 15 amino acids. CDR3 region: CASSRWDREDQPQHF. Here the CDR3 DNA reads TGTGCCAGCAGTCGCTGGGACAGGGAGGATCAGCCCCAGCATTTT. The full variable domain, completed using reference TRBV28 and TRBJ1-5, is DVKVTQSSRYLVKRTGEKVFLECVQDMDHENMFWYRQDPGLGLRLIYFSYDVKMKEKGDIPEGYSVSREKKERFSLILESASTNQTSMYLCASSRWDREDQPQHFGDGTRLSIL.

This chain links TRBV6-5 with TRBJ2-7, with TRBD1 as a possible D gene (5 bases). The CDR3 contains 13 residues. The V and J ends lost 0 bases and 2 bases respectively, with 5 bases between them. Germline CDR1 and CDR2: MNHEY and SVGAGI. DNA of the CDR3: TGTGCCAGCAGTTACTCGACAGCCTACGAGCAGTACTTC. Translating it yields CASSYSTAYEQYF.

The rearrangement uses TRBV11-1 and TRBJ2-5; 11 positions agree with TRBD2. CDR1 SGHAT and CDR2 FQDESV come from the germline V gene (reference sequence). This CDR3 has 15 residues. With V trimmed by 3 bases and J by 5 bases, 5 bases remained unmatched. The CDR3 sequence: CASSFTSGRGETQYF. The CDR3 nucleotides are TGTGCCAGCAGCTTCACTAGCGGGAGAGGGGAGACCCAGTACTTC.

The rearrangement uses TRBV19 and TRBJ2-7; possibly TRBD1 for D (6 bases). The CDR3 has 15 residues. The germline V and J ends were trimmed by 5 bases and 7 bases, with 21 bases remaining between them. The germline CDR1 and CDR2 sequences are LNHDA and SQIVND (reference sequence). As DNA, the CDR3 is TGTGCCAGTAGTCCAGGACAGATAATACGTGGGGAGCAGTACTTC. Its translation is CASSPGQIIRGEQYF. Complete variable domain (other parts from reference TRBV19 and TRBJ2-7): DGGITQSPKYLFRKEGQNVTLSCEQNLNHDAMYWYRQDPGQGLRLIYYSQIVNDFQKGDIAEGYSVSREKKESFPLTVTSAQKNPTAFYLCASSPGQIIRGEQYFGPGTRLTVT.

V is TRBV28 and J is TRBJ2-2, with 9 bases matching TRBD1. Looked up from germline, CDR1 is MDHEN and CDR2 is SYDVKM. The CDR3 contains 16 residues. The V gene end was trimmed by 4 bases and the J gene end by 5 bases; junction bases not matched to a gene: 8. This chain's CDR3 is CASSSSTGGRTGELFF. The CDR3, as DNA: TGTGCCAGCAGTTCGTCGACAGGGGGAAGAACCGGGGAGCTGTTTTTT.

This chain uses TRBV27 with TRBJ1-2; D might be TRBD1 (6 bases). Germline V gene data show CDR1 as MNHEY and CDR2 as SMNVEV (reference sequence). V was cut by 5 bases and J by 3 bases, with 16 bases left in between. This CDR3 region has 15 residues. The CDR3 coding sequence is TGTGCCAGCAGTACATCAGGGGAGGGTCACTATGGCTACACCTTC. Translated, it gives CASSTSGEGHYGYTF.

The rearrangement uses TRBV23-1 and TRBJ1-1, with unresolved D. TRBV23-1 is annotated as an ORF whose role is uncertain. The germline V and J ends were trimmed by 7 bases and 8 bases, with 17 bases remaining between them. There are 13 residues in the CDR3. In DNA, the CDR3 is TGCGCCAGCATCAACGAGAGGAGGTCGGAAGCTTTCTTT. The encoded protein is CASINERRSEAFF.

V gene TRBV7-2 combines with J gene TRBJ2-1; TRBD1 matches 8 bases. Germline values: CDR1 SGHTA, CDR2 FQGNSA. Trimming took 2 bases from V and 7 from J; bases not matched to a gene: 10. This CDR3 has 16 amino acids. CDR3 DNA sequence: TGTGCCAGCAGCTTATTTATAACAGGGGGGAGGAATGAGCAGTTCTTC. Its translation is CASSLFITGGRNEQFF.

The chain uses TRBV9 and TRBJ1-2, with D hard to call. Trimming removed 0 bases from V and 6 bases from J, with 6 bases in between. Germline lookup yields CDR1 SGDLS and CDR2 YYNGEE. This CDR3 contains 12 residues. The DNA for the CDR3 is TGTGCCAGCAGCGTAGGAGTTGATGGCTACACCTTC. Protein: CASSVGVDGYTF.